This T cell receptor beta chain was documented in a study of vaccination and CD4 T cells after COVID-19. As for treatment: roughly ten-day PBMC culture with coronavirus spike peptide pools or control peptides (ViraFEST assay). Each well held 2 million or so PBMCs in IL-2 (around 10 IU/ml) medium with approximately 9.4 ug/ml peptide pools. The study sequenced cultured CD4+ T cell DNA using the Oncomine TCR Beta short-read assay. In TCRdb, the PCR reads were re-called with MiXCR into one record per CDR3 protein. The top ten clones hold roughly a quarter of a sample with 15,000 to 25,000 distinct CDR3 sequences, about 40% of them seen once. The CDR3 consists of 13 residues. CDR1 and CDR2 (germline): WNHNN, SYGVQD (reference sequence). Trimming took off 2 bases at V and 7 bases at J, with 10 bases between the two ends. With respect to this clonotype: Its matching antigen is unknown.

The sequence was collected from a human donor who received a COVID-19 vaccine. This sequence joins TRBV10-1 and TRBJ2-3; D may be TRBD2 (7 bases). This specimen was CD4+ T cells from blood, cultured in vitro, taken before SARS-CoV-2 vaccination. DNA of the CDR3: TGCGCCAGCAGTGAGGGGGGGGGCCATACGCAGTATTTT. It specifies CASSEGGGHTQYF.